Below, 9 T cell receptor beta chains from the same sample are listed, as sequenced in a study of T cells after yellow fever vaccination. TCRdb re-called the 5' RACE reads with MiXCR, one entry per CDR3 protein. Of some 260,000 distinct CDR3 sequences listed, 5.2% are singletons. The sequences come from CD4+ T cells sorted from PBMCs, collected on the day of the yellow fever booster vaccination. The source is a man aged 18-30 years who received the YFV17D yellow fever vaccine.

This clonotype has only a few counts. The chain links TRBV6-9 to TRBJ2-1; 7 positions agree with TRBD2. Germline-derived CDR1 and CDR2 are MNHGY and SVAAGI. The CDR3 totals 16 residues. The V and J ends lost 1 base and 7 bases, in that order; junction bases with no gene match: 10. This CDR3 is CASSYWGGILSNEQFF. CDR3 coding DNA: TGTGCCAGCAGTTATTGGGGGGGGATTCTGTCGAATGAGCAGTTCTTC.

This clonotype was counted ten times or more. The genes are TRBV4-3 and TRBJ2-1; D tentatively fits TRBD1 or TRBD2 (5 bases each). V gave up 0 bases and J gave up 4 bases, with 13 bases separating them. The CDR3 length is 16 residues. Germline V lookup: CDR1 LGHNA, CDR2 YSLEER. The CDR3 nucleotides are TGCGCCAGCAGCCAAGATTGGGACCGCAGTTACAATGAGCAGTTCTTC. Translated, it gives CASSQDWDRSYNEQFF.

V and J are TRBV9 and TRBJ2-1; the match to TRBD2 covers 11 bases. The V gene's germline CDR1 is SGDLS and CDR2 YYNGEE. V was pared by 0 bases and J by 7 bases, with 3 bases of the junction left unmatched. CDR3 length equals 15 residues. The CDR3 region has the DNA TGTGCCAGCAGCGTAGAACTAGCGGGGGAGAATGAGCAGTTCTTC. Translating it yields CASSVELAGENEQFF.

This clonotype was counted a few times. The rearrangement links TRBV3-1 to TRBJ2-7; maybe TRBD1 (6 bases). Trimming removed 5 bases from V and 2 bases from J, with 10 bases in between. Per the germline V gene, CDR1 is LGHDT and CDR2 is YNNKEL (reference sequence). The CDR3 extends over 13 amino acids. The CDR3, as DNA: TGTGCCAGCAGCGGGGACAACACCTACGAGCAGTACTTC. This gives the protein CASSGDNTYEQYF.

The V gene is TRBV7-9, the J gene TRBJ2-2, with a weak D call TRBD2 (6 bases). V lost 7 bases, J lost 1 base, and 16 bases lay in between. There are 16 residues in the CDR3. Germline CDR1 SEHNR, CDR2 FQNEAQ (reference sequence). The CDR3 DNA reads as TGTGCCAGCACCACCCATCGGGGGTTGAACACCGGGGAGCTGTTTTTT. Translated: CASTTHRGLNTGELFF.

The chain combines TRBV9 with TRBJ2-2; TRBD2 matches at 9 bases. V shed 0 bases, J shed 4 bases, and the junction held 10 bases outside the gene matches. CDR3 length: 18 amino acids. Germline-derived CDR1 and CDR2 are SGDLS and YYNGEE. CDR3 DNA: TGTGCCAGCAGCGTAGGGCAAGCGGGGGGACGAGGCACCGGGGAGCTGTTTTTT. This sequence encodes CASSVGQAGGRGTGELFF.

This rearrangement joins TRBV5-6 to TRBJ2-1; perhaps TRBD2 as D (5 bases). V lost 4 bases to trimming and J lost 1 base, with 9 bases between them. This CDR3 region has 14 residues. Germline-derived CDR1 and CDR2 are SGHDT and YYEEEE. CDR3 protein: CASSKRGSYNEQFF. In nucleotides, the CDR3 is TGTGCCAGCAGCAAACGAGGGTCCTACAATGAGCAGTTCTTC. Complete variable domain (other parts from reference TRBV5-6 and TRBJ2-1): DAGVTQSPTHLIKTRGQQVTLRCSPKSGHDTVSWYQQALGQGPQFIFQYYEEEERQRGNFPDRFSGHQFPNYSSELNVNALLLGDSALYLCASSKRGSYNEQFFGPGTRLTVL.

This clonotype came up a few times. The V call is TRBV7-2, the J call TRBJ1-5; D is undetermined. Germline-derived CDR1 and CDR2 are SGHTA and FQGNSA. Trimming took 6 bases from V and 4 from J, leaving 13 bases between them. This CDR3 has 14 amino acids. In DNA form, the CDR3 reads TGTGCCAGCAGTCTTAGAAGAGGTAATCAGCCCCAGCATTTT. This sequence encodes CASSLRRGNQPQHF.

J is TRBJ2-5 and V is TRBV11-2, with TRBD1 matching 10 bases. This CDR3 contains 17 residues. CDR1 and CDR2 (germline): SGHAT, FQNNGV. With V trimmed by 1 base and J by 4 bases, 9 bases remained unmatched. This chain's CDR3 is CASSLVLRTGGRETQYF. CDR3 bases: TGTGCCAGCAGCTTAGTACTACGGACAGGGGGGCGAGAGACCCAGTACTTC. Supplemented by reference TRBV11-2 and TRBJ2-5, the full variable domain reads EAGVAQSPRYKIIEKRQSVAFWCNPISGHATLYWYQQILGQGPKLLIQFQNNGVVDDSQLPKDRFSAERLKGVDSTLKIQPAKLEDSAVYLCASSLVLRTGGRETQYFGPGTRLLVL.